This TCR beta chain is drawn from a study of TIL therapy for anti-PD-1-resistant metastatic lung cancer. Whole-study context: Tumors were harvested before any PD-1/PD-L1 blockade.

Regarding time point: pre-treatment sample, taken before nivolumab and TIL therapy. The germline gives CDR1 GTSNPN, CDR2 SVGIG (reference sequence). V was shortened by 1 base and J by 3 bases, with 18 bases between the two germline ends. The CDR3 extends over 16 amino acids. The immunoSEQ assay was v3. Sequencing depth was about 2 million read pairs for survey level, roughly 5-6 million for deep. Assay used: immunoSEQ multiplex PCR; TCRdb lists only in-frame clones, some missing. The sample carries about 21,000 clones, about 79% recorded once. The genes are TRBV30 and TRBJ1-1; D is undetermined. The TCR was taken from a person between 25 and 80 years old with non-small cell lung cancer. The sequenced sample was blood, obtained at baseline. The CDR3 is CAWSALKGTKDTEAFF. CDR3 coding DNA: TGTGCCTGGAGTGCGCTGAAGGGAACGAAGGACACTGAAGCTTTCTTT.